This is a list of T cell receptor beta chains from one sample in a study of blood T cell repertoires in COVID-19. Sequenced by immunoSEQ multiplex PCR; TCRdb stores in-frame clones only, minus some. This sample has some 240,000 clones, with roughly 84% found just once. What was sequenced was peripheral blood. Receptors were obtained from a woman in her forties who had recovered from COVID-19. CDR3s include the opening cysteine and the closing phenylalanine or tryptophan. The order of the fields is V gene, CDR3 length, clone size, D gene, J gene, CDR3 DNA, CDR3 protein. A D gene is named only where the DNA matches it firmly. Some rows have no size entry. The others give once, few or many, or a class for an expanded clone.

>TRBV7-6|16|NA|TRBD1|TRBJ1-1
TGTGCCAGCAGCTCCCGGGACAGGGGTATTAGGACTGAAGCTTTCTTT
CASSSRDRGIRTEAFF
>TRBV19|16|NA|NA|TRBJ1-2
TGTGCCAGTAGTCCCGCCCGGACAGCGGAGTCCTATGGCTACACCTTC
CASSPARTAESYGYTF
>TRBV7-2|14|NA|NA|TRBJ1-5
TGTGCCAGCAGCTTAGCGCTACAGAATCAGCCCCAGCATTTT
CASSLALQNQPQHF
>TRBV29-1|13|NA|NA|TRBJ2-2
TGCAGCGTTGCTACCAAAAACACCGGGGAGCTGTTTTTT
CSVATKNTGELFF
>TRBV2|15|NA|TRBD1|TRBJ2-5
TGTGCCAGCAGTAAGGACAGGGCAGGCCAAGAGACCCAGTACTTC
CASSKDRAGQETQYF
>TRBV6-2/TRBV6-3|16|NA|TRBD1|TRBJ1-5
TGTGCCAGCAGCCCCCTCTTCAGGACAGGGGTTCGGCCCCAGCATTTT
CASSPLFRTGVRPQHF
>TRBV20-1|15|NA|NA|TRBJ1-2
TGCAGTGCTAGTAGGCAGGGAGGCATGAGCTATGGCTACACCTTC
CSASRQGGMSYGYTF
>TRBV4-2|17|NA|TRBD1|TRBJ1-1
TGTGCCAGCAGCCAAGATTTAGACAGGGAAGGAATTGGTGAAGCTTTCTTT
CASSQDLDREGIGEAFF
>TRBV3-1/TRBV3-2|12|NA|NA|TRBJ1-1
TGTGCCAGCAGCCAGCGGACAGCAGAAGCTTTCTTT
CASSQRTAEAFF
>TRBV6-5|14|NA|TRBD1|TRBJ2-7
TGTGCCAGCAGTCATGACAGGGAATCCTACGAGCAGTACTTC
CASSHDRESYEQYF
>TRBV2|15|NA|TRBD1|TRBJ2-3
TGTGCCAGCCGACGACAGGGGATTAGTACAGATACGCAGTATTTT
CASRRQGISTDTQYF
>TRBV24-1|16|NA|NA|TRBJ2-1
TGTGCCACCAGTGATTCATACAGGGCCCCCTACAATGAGCAGTTCTTC
CATSDSYRAPYNEQFF
>TRBV7-9|14|NA|TRBD1|TRBJ2-7
TGTGCCAGCAGCCCCTGGGACAGGGAAGGCGAGCAGTACTTC
CASSPWDREGEQYF
>TRBV7-9|14|many|NA|TRBJ2-7
TGTGCCAGCAGCTCATCCGGGGGGCCAGGGGAGCAGTACTTC
CASSSSGGPGEQYF
>TRBV3-1/TRBV3-2|13|NA|NA|TRBJ2-7
TGTGCCAGCAGCTCCACGAGAAATACCGAGCAGTACTTC
CASSSTRNTEQYF
>TRBV2|15|NA|NA|TRBJ2-2
TGTGCCAGCAGTGAAAGAGGGAGTAGGACCGGGGAGCTGTTTTTT
CASSERGSRTGELFF
>TRBV7-2|15|NA|TRBD2|TRBJ2-5
TGTGCCAGCAGGCCTCCGGGACTAGCAAGCGAGACCCAGTACTTC
CASRPPGLASETQYF
>TRBV28|14|NA|TRBD1|TRBJ1-2
TGTGCCAGCAGAGGACAGGGTAGAAGCTATGGCTACACCTTC
CASRGQGRSYGYTF
>TRBV20-1|16|NA|NA|TRBJ2-3
TGCAGTGCTAGTGTCGCAAACTCTTTCACGGGAGATACGCAGTATTTT
CSASVANSFTGDTQYF
>TRBV9|16|NA|TRBD1|TRBJ2-6
TGTGCCAGCAGCAGGGCAGGGGGCTCTGGGGCCAACGTCCTGACTTTC
CASSRAGGSGANVLTF
>TRBV30|13|NA|NA|TRBJ1-2
TGTGCCTGGAGTTCAGAATCCAACTATGGCTACACCTTC
CAWSSESNYGYTF
>TRBV11-2|16|NA|TRBD1|TRBJ2-6
TGTGCCAGCAGCATACAGGGGGCGCTTGGGGCCAACGTCCTGACTTTC
CASSIQGALGANVLTF
>TRBV2|14|once|NA|TRBJ1-6
TGTGCCAGCAGTGTAACAGGGAATAGGTCACCCCTCCACTTT
CASSVTGNRSPLHF
>TRBV11-2|15|NA|TRBD1|TRBJ1-2
TGTGCCAGCAGCTGGGGACAGGGGCAACACTATGGCTACACCTTC
CASSWGQGQHYGYTF
>TRBV6-6|13|NA|NA|TRBJ1-4
TGTGCCAGCAGTCCGGGACATAATGAAAAACTGTTTTTT
CASSPGHNEKLFF
>TRBV27|18|NA|NA|TRBJ2-6
TGTGCCAGCAGTTTATCCGATGGGCCCGGGGTTGGGGCCAACGTCCTGACTTTC
CASSLSDGPGVGANVLTF
>TRBV7-2|14|NA|NA|TRBJ2-2
TGTGCCAGCAGCTGGGGAGCGTACACCGGGGAGCTGTTTTTT
CASSWGAYTGELFF
>TRBV10-3|14|NA|NA|TRBJ1-1
TGTGCCATCAGTGAGGTTGACTTTAACACTGAAGCTTTCTTT
CAISEVDFNTEAFF
>TRBV29-1|14|NA|TRBD1|TRBJ2-5
TGCAGCGTTCTTCCGGGACAGGGGGTGGAGACCCAGTACTTC
CSVLPGQGVETQYF
>TRBV15|11|NA|NA|TRBJ1-1
TGTGCCACCAGCCGCGACACTGAAGCTTTCTTT
CATSRDTEAFF
>TRBV3-1/TRBV3-2|16|NA|NA|TRBJ2-7
TGTGCCAGCAGCCAATCGTGGGGGGGGCCGAACGGCGAGCAGTACTTC
CASSQSWGGPNGEQYF
>TRBV4-1|15|NA|NA|TRBJ1-5
TGCGCCAGCAGCCAAGCATACAGGGATGATCAGCCCCAGCATTTT
CASSQAYRDDQPQHF
>TRBV7-6|12|NA|NA|TRBJ1-5
TGTGCCAGCAGCTTCCTCAATCAGCCCCAGCATTTT
CASSFLNQPQHF
>TRBV14|18|few|TRBD2|TRBJ2-2
TGTGCCAGCAGCCCCTGGACTAGCGGGGGCCTAGGTACCGGGGAGCTGTTTTTT
CASSPWTSGGLGTGELFF
>TRBV29-1|13|NA|TRBD1|TRBJ2-7
TGCAGCGTGGTGGGACAGGGCCTACACGAGCAGTACTTC
CSVVGQGLHEQYF
>TRBV30|14|NA|NA|TRBJ2-1
TGTGCCTGGAGTACGGGGGGCGGACTTTCTGAGCAGTTCTTC
CAWSTGGGLSEQFF
>TRBV19|14|once|NA|TRBJ1-2
TGTGCCAGTAGTTTTGGACTTGGAGGTTATGGCTACACCTTC
CASSFGLGGYGYTF
>TRBV18|16|NA|NA|TRBJ1-4
TGTGCCAGCTCACCACGAGGGGGATCAACTAATGAAAAACTGTTTTTT
CASSPRGGSTNEKLFF
>TRBV20-1|12|NA|NA|TRBJ1-5
TGCAGTGCTAGTCATAGCAATCAGCCCCAGCATTTT
CSASHSNQPQHF
>TRBV7-9|13|NA|TRBD1|TRBJ1-6
TGTGCCAGCAGCGGACAGGGGAATTCACCCCTCCACTTT
CASSGQGNSPLHF
>TRBV15|14|NA|NA|TRBJ2-1
TGTGCCACCAGCAGCTCAGGACAATACAATGAGCAGTTCTTC
CATSSSGQYNEQFF
>TRBV19|18|once|TRBD1|TRBJ2-3
TGTGCCAGTAGTATCACGGGACAGGGGGCTAGAGGCACAGATACGCAGTATTTT
CASSITGQGARGTDTQYF
>TRBV28|15|few|TRBD1|TRBJ1-5
TGTGCCAGCACCTTGACAGGGCGGGGCAATCAGCCCCAGCATTTT
CASTLTGRGNQPQHF
>TRBV2|14|NA|NA|TRBJ2-1
TGTGCCAGCAGTGAAGTAACACTAGCCCATGAGCAGTTCTTC
CASSEVTLAHEQFF
>TRBV5-1|13|NA|NA|TRBJ1-1
TGCGCCAGCAGCGCGGAGACGAACACTGAAGCTTTCTTT
CASSAETNTEAFF
>TRBV5-6|16|NA|NA|TRBJ1-3
TGTGCCAGCAGCTGGGGGGGCGGAAACTCTGGAAACACCATATATTTT
CASSWGGGNSGNTIYF
>TRBV6-5|15|NA|NA|TRBJ2-2
TGTGCCAGCAGCGAGAGAAGGGAGGGGGCCGGGGAGCTGTTTTTT
CASSERREGAGELFF
>TRBV3-1/TRBV3-2|17|NA|NA|TRBJ2-7
TGTGCCAGCAGCCAAGTTTCGTGGAGGAGCCTCTCCTACGAGCAGTACTTC
CASSQVSWRSLSYEQYF
>TRBV28|12|NA|NA|TRBJ1-2
TGTGCCGCCGGGGGAGTGTTCTATGGCTACACCTTC
CAAGGVFYGYTF
>TRBV29-1|14|NA|TRBD1|TRBJ2-1
TGCAGCGGTGTTTCGGGACAGGGTGACAATGAGCAGTTCTTC
CSGVSGQGDNEQFF
>TRBV28|15|NA|TRBD1|TRBJ1-4
TGTGCCAGCAGTACTCGAACAGGGGGTTTTGAAAAACTGTTTTTT
CASSTRTGGFEKLFF
>TRBV3-1/TRBV3-2|15|few|NA|TRBJ1-6
TGTGCCAGCAGCCCCCGTAGCTCCTATAATTCACCCCTCCACTTT
CASSPRSSYNSPLHF
>TRBV6-4|15|NA|NA|TRBJ1-4
TGTGCCAGCAATAGGGGGTCAGGGACTAATGAAAAACTGTTTTTT
CASNRGSGTNEKLFF
>TRBV6-5|14|NA|NA|TRBJ1-6
TGTGCCAGCAGTTACGGGCTGGGGCTTTCACCCCTCCACTTT
CASSYGLGLSPLHF